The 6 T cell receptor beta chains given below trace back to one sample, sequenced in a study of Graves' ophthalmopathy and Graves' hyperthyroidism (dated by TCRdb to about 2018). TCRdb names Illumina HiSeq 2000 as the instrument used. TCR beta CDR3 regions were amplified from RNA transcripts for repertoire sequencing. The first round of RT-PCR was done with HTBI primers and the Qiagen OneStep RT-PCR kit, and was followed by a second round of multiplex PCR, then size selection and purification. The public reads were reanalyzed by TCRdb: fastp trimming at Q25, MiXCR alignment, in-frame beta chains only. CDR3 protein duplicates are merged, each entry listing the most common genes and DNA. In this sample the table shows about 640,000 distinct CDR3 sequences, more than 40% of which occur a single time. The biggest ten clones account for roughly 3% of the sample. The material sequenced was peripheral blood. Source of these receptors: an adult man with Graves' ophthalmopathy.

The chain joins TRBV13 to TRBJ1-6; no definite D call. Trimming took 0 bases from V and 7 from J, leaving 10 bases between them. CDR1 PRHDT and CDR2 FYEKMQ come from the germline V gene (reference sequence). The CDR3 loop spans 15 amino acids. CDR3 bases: TGTGCCAGCAGCTTAGGGCGGAACTTGAATTCACCCCTCCACTTT. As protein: CASSLGRNLNSPLHF.

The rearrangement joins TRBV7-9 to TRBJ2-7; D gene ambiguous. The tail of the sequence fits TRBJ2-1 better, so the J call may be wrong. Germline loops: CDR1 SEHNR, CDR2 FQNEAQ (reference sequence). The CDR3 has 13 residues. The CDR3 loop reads CASSPTGYNEQFF. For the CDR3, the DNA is TGTGCCAGCAGTCCAACCGGCTACAATGAGCAGTTCTTC.

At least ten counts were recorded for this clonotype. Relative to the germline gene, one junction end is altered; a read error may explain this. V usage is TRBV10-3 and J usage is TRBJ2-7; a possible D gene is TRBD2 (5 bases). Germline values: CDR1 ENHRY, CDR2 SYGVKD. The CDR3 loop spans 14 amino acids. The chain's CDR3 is CASSERRYSYEQYF. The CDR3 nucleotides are TGTGCCAGCAGTGAACGGAGGTACTCCTACGAGCAGTACTTC.

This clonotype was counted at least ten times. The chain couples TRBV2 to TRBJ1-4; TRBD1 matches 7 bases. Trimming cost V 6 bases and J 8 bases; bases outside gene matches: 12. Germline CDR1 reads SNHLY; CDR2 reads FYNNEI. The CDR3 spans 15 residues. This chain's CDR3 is CASSFRGTVGEKLFF. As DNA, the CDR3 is TGTGCCAGCAGCTTCCGGGGGACAGTAGGCGAAAAACTGTTTTTT.

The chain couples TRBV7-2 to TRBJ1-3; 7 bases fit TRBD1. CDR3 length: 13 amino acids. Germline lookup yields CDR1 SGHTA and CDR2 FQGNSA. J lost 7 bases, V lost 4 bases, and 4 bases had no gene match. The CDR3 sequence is CASSSRGSNTIYF. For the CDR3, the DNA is TGTGCCAGCAGCTCCAGGGGGTCGAACACCATATATTTT.

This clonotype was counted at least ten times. CDR3 residues: CSARLNEAFF. In DNA form, the CDR3 reads TGCAGTGCTAGATTGAATGAGGCTTTCTTT. This chain joins TRBV20-1 and TRBJ1-1; D gene uncertain. Germline V gene sequence: CDR1 DFQATT, CDR2 SNEGSKA (reference sequence). This CDR3 region has 10 residues. Trimming pared 2 bases from V and 11 bases from J, leaving 9 bases between.